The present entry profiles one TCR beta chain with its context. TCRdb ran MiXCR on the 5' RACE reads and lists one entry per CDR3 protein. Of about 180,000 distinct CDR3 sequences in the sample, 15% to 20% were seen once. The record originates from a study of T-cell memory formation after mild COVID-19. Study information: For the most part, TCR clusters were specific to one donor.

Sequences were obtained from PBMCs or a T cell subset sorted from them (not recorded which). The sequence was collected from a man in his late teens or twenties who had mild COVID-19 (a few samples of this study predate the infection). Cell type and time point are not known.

CDR3 region: CASSRDFYEQYV. CDR3 bases: TGTGCCAGCAGTCGGGACTTCTACGAGCAGTACGTC. The chain joins TRBV2 to TRBJ2-7, with D maybe TRBD2 (6 bases). CDR3 length: 12 residues. V lost 5 bases, J lost 3 bases, and 8 bases lay in between. Germline V gene data show CDR1 as SNHLY and CDR2 as FYNNEI.